The 5 T cell receptor beta chains reported below all come from one sample, sequenced in a study of spatial heterogeneity in lung cancer. TCRdb fed the 5' RACE reads into MiXCR, producing one record per CDR3 protein. The sample consists of around 4,000 distinct CDR3 sequences, just under 9% of them appearing once. Specified time point: sample taken at primary tumor resection. The source material was normal lung tissue next to the tumor, sampled at surgery. The receptors shown here come from a female donor with early-stage non-small cell lung cancer.

This clonotype is labeled large. The gene calls are TRBV27 and TRBJ2-2; no definite D call. Germline V gene lookup returns CDR1 MNHEY and CDR2 SMNVEV (reference sequence). The germline V and J ends were trimmed by 6 bases and 7 bases, with 9 bases remaining between them. This CDR3 region has 12 residues. The CDR3 spells CASSPMIGELFF. CDR3 in DNA: TGTGCCAGCAGCCCTATGATCGGGGAGCTGTTTTTT.

Relative to its sample, this clonotype is medium-sized (0.01 to 0.1%). The genes are TRBV2 and TRBJ1-1, with D unclear. The length of the CDR3 is 13 residues. Trimming cost V 5 bases and J 5 bases, with 12 bases left between them. CDR1 is SNHLY, CDR2 FYNNEI, per germline. DNA for the CDR3: TGTGCCAGCAGTTATGTCCCCCGGACTGAAGCTTTCTTT. It specifies CASSYVPRTEAFF.

By frequency in the sample, this clonotype is medium-sized. J is TRBJ2-7 and V is TRBV7-2; possibly TRBD1 for D (5 bases). Germline assignment: CDR1 SGHTA and CDR2 FQGNSA. CDR3 size: 14 residues. V dropped 1 base and J dropped 3 bases, with 10 bases sitting between them. DNA for the CDR3: TGTGCCAGCAGCTTAGAACGACAGAGCTACGAGCAGTACTTC. This translates into CASSLERQSYEQYF.

This clonotype was seen ten or more times. The gene calls are TRBV29-1 and TRBJ1-2; 10 nucleotides match TRBD1. V was clipped by 5 bases and J by 6 bases; unmatched bases: 6. The germline CDR1 and CDR2 sequences are SQVTM and ANQGSEA. CDR3 length: 13 residues. The CDR3 DNA sequence: TGCAGCGTTCGAACGACAGGGGGCGATGGCTACACCTTC. This translates into CSVRTTGGDGYTF.

This clonotype has a count of ten or more. The genes are TRBV7-9 and TRBJ2-1; no firm D call. This CDR3 comprises 11 residues. V was shortened by 7 bases and J by 9 bases, with 10 bases between the two germline ends. CDR1 is SEHNR and CDR2 is FQNEAQ in the germline V gene (reference sequence). The CDR3 coding sequence is TGTGCCAGCACCCCCTCGGTTGAGCAGTTCTTC. Translating it yields CASTPSVEQFF. Using reference TRBV7-9 and TRBJ2-1 for the parts outside the CDR3, the full variable domain is DTGVSQNPRHKITKRGQNVTFRCDPISEHNRLYWYRQTLGQGPEFLTYFQNEAQLEKSRLLSDRFSAERPKGSFSTLEIQRTEQGDSAMYLCASTPSVEQFFGPGTRLTVL.